The 20 T cell receptor beta chains below come from one sample, sequenced in a study of blood T cell repertoires in COVID-19. Clones were sequenced by immunoSEQ multiplex PCR, and TCRdb holds only the in-frame ones, with some missing. This sample has roughly 88,000 clones, with about nine tenths found just once. The specimen was peripheral blood. These receptor sequences come from a woman between 45 and 60 years old in a cohort sampled during active COVID-19.

The chain uses TRBV7-2 and TRBJ2-1, with 12 bases aligning to TRBD2. V shed 5 bases and J 0 bases; nucleotides not matched to a gene: 8. CDR3 length equals 18 residues. Germline V gene sequence: CDR1 SGHTA, CDR2 FQGNSA. The CDR3 coding sequence is TGTGCCAGCAGCACCACGACTAGCGGGGGCGTCTCCTACAATGAGCAGTTCTTC. Its translation is CASSTTTSGGVSYNEQFF.

This rearrangement joins TRBV18 to TRBJ2-7; a possible D gene is TRBD1 (5 bases). V lost 3 bases and J 4 bases, leaving 13 bases between the germline ends. This CDR3 has 14 residues. Germline V gene lookup returns CDR1 KGHSH and CDR2 LQKENI. CDR3 sequence reads: CASSPRQGPYEQYF. Written as DNA, the CDR3 is TGTGCCAGCTCACCCCGGCAGGGCCCGTACGAGCAGTACTTC.

This rearrangement joins TRBV15 to TRBJ2-2; TRBD1 matches at 8 bases. The trim removed 0 bases at V and 7 bases at J, leaving 4 bases unmatched. The CDR3 contains 15 residues. Germline-derived CDR1 and CDR2 are LNHNV and YYDKDF (reference sequence). The CDR3 region is CATSRDRGLDGELFF. The CDR3 DNA reads TGTGCCACCAGCAGAGACAGGGGGCTCGACGGGGAGCTGTTTTTT.

The V gene is TRBV3-1 (or the pseudogene TRBV3-2), the J gene TRBJ1-1, with D possibly TRBD1 on 6 matching bases. Germline CDR1 is LGHDT and CDR2 is YNNKEL (reference sequence). The ends were cut back, 2 bases at V and 2 bases at J, with 9 bases in the middle. This CDR3 is built from 14 residues. The CDR3 DNA reads as TGTGCCAGCAGCCAACCGGGACATAACACTGAAGCTTTCTTT. Protein: CASSQPGHNTEAFF.

This chain uses TRBV24-1 with TRBJ1-2; 7 bases are shared with TRBD1. This CDR3 has 15 residues. V shed 9 bases and J 4 bases; nucleotides not matched to a gene: 13. Looked up from germline, CDR1 is KGHDR and CDR2 is SFDVKD. CDR3 in DNA: TGTGCCACCGCCCACCGGGACAGCGATCTCTATGGCTACACCTTC. Encoded protein: CATAHRDSDLYGYTF.

The rearrangement joins TRBV9 to TRBJ1-1, with D maybe TRBD1 (5 bases). The CDR3 extends over 15 amino acids. Per the germline V gene, CDR1 is SGDLS and CDR2 is YYNGEE. V lost 1 base and J 3 bases, leaving 13 bases between the germline ends. CDR3 amino acids: CASSVSTLGDTEAFF. The CDR3 DNA reads TGTGCCAGCAGCGTATCCACTCTAGGGGACACTGAAGCTTTCTTT.

The chain couples TRBV6-6 to TRBJ1-1; 7 bases match TRBD1. V shed 6 bases, J shed 0 bases, and the junction held 10 bases outside the gene matches. This CDR3 spans 16 amino acids. Germline CDR1 reads MNHNY; CDR2 reads SVGAGI (reference sequence). DNA for the CDR3: TGTGCCAGCAGCTACGGACAGGCGTTAATGAACACTGAAGCTTTCTTT. It codes for CASSYGQALMNTEAFF.

The J gene is TRBJ2-5, the V gene TRBV5-4; 7 bases match TRBD1. V lost 0 bases, J lost 1 base, and 3 bases stayed unmatched. The CDR3 is made up of 15 amino acids. Germline CDR1 reads SGHNT; CDR2 reads YYREEE (reference sequence). The chain's CDR3 is CASSLAGGGQETQYF. The CDR3 coding sequence is TGTGCCAGCAGCTTGGCAGGGGGTGGCCAAGAGACCCAGTACTTC.

The chain uses TRBV2 and TRBJ1-4; D not resolved. From germline, CDR1 is SNHLY and CDR2 FYNNEI. The CDR3 is 15 amino acids. Deletions cut 1 base from V and 0 bases from J, with 6 bases between. This chain's CDR3 is CASSEVAATNEKLFF. The CDR3 bases are TGTGCCAGCAGTGAAGTGGCAGCAACTAATGAAAAACTGTTTTTT.

Worth noting for this clone: Germline and junction disagree at one end, which may indicate a read error. The chain couples TRBV3-1 (or the pseudogene TRBV3-2) to TRBJ2-3; TRBD2 aligns across 13 bases. Germline V gene lookup returns CDR1 LGHDT and CDR2 YNNKEL (reference sequence). This CDR3 region has 19 residues. The CDR3 DNA reads as TGTGCCAGCACCCAAGAACTAGCGGGGGGGCGCGCGATGGCAGATACGCAGTATTTT. Translation gives CASTQELAGGRAMADTQYF.

This clone was observed a few times. This chain uses TRBV5-1 with TRBJ1-5; a possible D gene is TRBD1 (5 bases). This CDR3 region has 15 residues. The V end was cut by 0 bases, the J end by 5 bases, with 12 bases between. CDR1 is SGHRS, CDR2 YFSETQ, per germline. CDR3 nucleotides: TGCGCCAGCAGCTTGGACCCCGGGGGGGATCAGCCCCAGCATTTT. Residues: CASSLDPGGDQPQHF.

The chain recombines TRBV19 with TRBJ2-1; 12 bases line up with TRBD2. Germline lookup yields CDR1 LNHDA and CDR2 SQIVND (reference sequence). After removal of 4 bases from V and 1 base from J, the junction contained 14 bases not matched to a gene. The CDR3 totals 20 residues. The CDR3 region is CASSTTWTSGNLESYNEQFF. The CDR3 coding sequence is TGTGCCAGTAGTACTACCTGGACTAGCGGGAACTTAGAATCCTACAATGAGCAGTTCTTC.

The J gene is TRBJ1-4, the V gene TRBV25-1, with 10 bases that match TRBD1. The CDR3 has 14 amino acids. V lost 10 bases and J lost 7; bases outside the gene matches: 9. Germline V gene sequence: CDR1 MGHDK, CDR2 SYGVNS. The CDR3 sequence is CATSWTGGSEKLFF. The CDR3 region has the DNA TGTGCCACGAGCTGGACAGGGGGGAGTGAAAAACTGTTTTTT.

The V gene is TRBV15, the J gene TRBJ2-4; D perhaps matches TRBD2 (6 bases). This CDR3 has 17 amino acids. Germline values: CDR1 LNHNV, CDR2 YYDKDF (reference sequence). The V and J ends lost 5 bases and 0 bases respectively, with 17 bases between them. The CDR3 spells CATSGGVQGLAKNIQYF. CDR3 nucleotide sequence: TGTGCCACCAGCGGAGGGGTGCAGGGTCTAGCCAAAAACATTCAGTACTTC. The full variable domain, its missing parts supplied by reference TRBV15 and TRBJ2-4, is DAMVIQNPRYQVTQFGKPVTLSCSQTLNHNVMYWYQQKSSQAPKLLFHYYDKDFNNEADTPDNFQSRRPNTSFCFLDIRSPGLGDTAMYLCATSGGVQGLAKNIQYFGAGTRLSVL.

Worth noting for this clone: The same CDR3 can be traced to other DNA sequences in this sample. The chain is built from TRBV20-1 and TRBJ1-4, with D maybe TRBD1 (5 bases). Germline CDR1 is DFQATT and CDR2 is SNEGSKA (reference sequence). The CDR3 totals 11 residues. Trimming removed 6 bases from V and 5 bases from J, with 7 bases in between. This CDR3 reads CSAAGNEKLFF. CDR3 sequence (DNA): TGCAGTGCGGCAGGGAATGAAAAACTGTTTTTT.

The chain links TRBV28 to TRBJ2-1, with TRBD1 matching over 9 bases. Germline lookup yields CDR1 MDHEN and CDR2 SYDVKM. The CDR3 runs 16 residues. V lost 6 bases to trimming and J lost 7 bases; unmatched junction nucleotides: 13. In DNA form, the CDR3 reads TGTGCCAGCAGCTTTATAACAGGGGGCGTCAAGAATGAGCAGTTCTTC. Its protein is CASSFITGGVKNEQFF.

V gene TRBV28 combines with J gene TRBJ1-1, with D possibly being TRBD1 (6 bases). Germline CDR1 MDHEN, CDR2 SYDVKM. Trimming stripped 9 bases from V and 9 bases from J, with 17 bases between. The CDR3 runs 12 residues. CDR3 sequence: CARNRPDSKAFF. Here the CDR3 DNA reads TGTGCCAGGAACCGCCCGGACAGCAAAGCTTTCTTT.

The chain recombines TRBV19 with TRBJ1-5; 7 positions match TRBD1. V shed 6 bases and J 1 base; nucleotides not matched to a gene: 6. CDR3 size: 15 residues. Germline values: CDR1 LNHDA, CDR2 SQIVND (reference sequence). CDR3 sequence (DNA): TGTGCCAGTAGGCGCCGACAGGGAAGCAATCAGCCCCAGCATTTT. It translates to CASRRRQGSNQPQHF.

The chain links TRBV18 to TRBJ2-4; D uncertain. V was pared by 3 bases and J by 6 bases, with 9 bases between. Germline CDR1 KGHSH, CDR2 LQKENI. CDR3 length equals 13 residues. The CDR3 loop reads CASSPGEGNIQYF. CDR3 DNA sequence: TGTGCCAGCTCACCGGGCGAAGGAAACATTCAGTACTTC.

The chain is built from TRBV30 and TRBJ1-5; D unresolved. Germline CDR1 reads GTSNPN; CDR2 reads SVGIG (reference sequence). Trimming removed 3 bases from V and 6 bases from J, with 12 bases in between. CDR3 length: 13 amino acids. CDR3 amino acids: CAWRSGVGQPQHF. Here the CDR3 DNA reads TGTGCCTGGAGGAGCGGGGTGGGTCAGCCCCAGCATTTT.